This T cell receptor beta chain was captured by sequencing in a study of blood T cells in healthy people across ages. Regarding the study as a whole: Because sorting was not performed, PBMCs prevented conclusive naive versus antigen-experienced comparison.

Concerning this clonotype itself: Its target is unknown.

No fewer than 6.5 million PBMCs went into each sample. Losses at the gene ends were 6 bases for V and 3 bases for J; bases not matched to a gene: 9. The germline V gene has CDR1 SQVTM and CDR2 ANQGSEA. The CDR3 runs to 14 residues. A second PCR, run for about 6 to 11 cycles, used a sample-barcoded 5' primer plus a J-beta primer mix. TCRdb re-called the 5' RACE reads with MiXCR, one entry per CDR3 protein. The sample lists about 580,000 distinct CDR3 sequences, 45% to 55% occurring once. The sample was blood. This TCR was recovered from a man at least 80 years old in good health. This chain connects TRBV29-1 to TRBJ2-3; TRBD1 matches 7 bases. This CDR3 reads CSVRTGTETDTQYF. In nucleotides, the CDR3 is TGCAGCGTAAGAACAGGGACAGAAACAGATACGCAGTATTTT.